These 32 T cell receptor beta chains share one sample of origin, sequenced in a study of cytomegalovirus exposure and HLA in healthy donors. This PCR relied on a set of 60 Vbeta primers and 13 Jbeta primers. The protocol was immunoSEQ multiplex PCR, while the TCRdb copy is restricted to in-frame clones and leaves out a portion. The table has 120,000 to 150,000 clones, approximately 80% seen once. Input material: PBMCs. These receptors all come from a man aged 35 to 55 in good health and CMV-seropositive.

The gene calls are TRBV6-4 and TRBJ2-1; TRBD2 agrees at 10 bases. The germline CDR1 and CDR2 sequences are MRHNA and SNTAGT. There are 15 residues in the CDR3. The V gene end was trimmed by 4 bases and the J gene end by 4 bases; junction bases not matched to a gene: 4. CDR3 sequence (DNA): TGTGCCAGCAGTGTGGGGACTAGCGCTTACAATGAGCAGTTCTTC. Translation gives CASSVGTSAYNEQFF.

The chain has TRBV9 and TRBJ2-1; 8 nucleotides match TRBD1. This CDR3 comprises 14 residues. CDR1 is SGDLS and CDR2 is YYNGEE in the germline V gene. V lost 1 base and J lost 8; bases outside the gene matches: 5. In DNA form, the CDR3 reads TGTGCCAGCAGCGTACGACAGGGGCACGATGAGCAGTTCTTC. Translating it yields CASSVRQGHDEQFF.

The count of this clone is one. This chain joins TRBV2 and TRBJ1-4; TRBD1 aligns across 9 bases. J gave up 7 bases and V 4 bases, and 1 base lay outside the gene matches. The CDR3 covers 13 residues. Germline V lookup: CDR1 SNHLY, CDR2 FYNNEI. This chain's CDR3 is CASSGQGVEKLFF. The CDR3, as DNA: TGTGCCAGCAGTGGACAGGGGGTTGAAAAACTGTTTTTT. The full variable domain, completed using reference TRBV2 and TRBJ1-4, is EPEVTQTPSHQVTQMGQEVILRCVPISNHLYFYWYRQILGQKVEFLVSFYNNEISEKSEIFDDQFSVERPDGSNFTLKIRSTKLEDSAMYFCASSGQGVEKLFFGSGTQLSVL.

V and J are TRBV6-1 and TRBJ2-1, with a tentative D call TRBD1 (6 bases). The CDR3 runs 13 residues. Trimming removed 5 bases from V and 3 bases from J, with 8 bases in between. Germline V lookup: CDR1 MNHNS, CDR2 SASEGT. CDR3 residues: CASSQQGYNEQFF. In nucleotides, the CDR3 is TGTGCCAGCAGTCAACAGGGCTACAATGAGCAGTTCTTC.

This chain uses TRBV11-2 with TRBJ2-7; the match to TRBD1 covers 7 bases. The trim removed 3 bases at V and 2 bases at J, leaving 7 bases unmatched. This CDR3 has 15 residues. Germline V CDR1 and CDR2: SGHAT, FQNNGV. The CDR3 loop reads CASSLDYRGPYEQYF. CDR3 coding DNA: TGTGCCAGCAGCTTGGATTACAGGGGACCCTACGAGCAGTACTTC. The full variable domain, in which reference TRBV11-2 and TRBJ2-7 provide the parts outside the CDR3, is EAGVAQSPRYKIIEKRQSVAFWCNPISGHATLYWYQQILGQGPKLLIQFQNNGVVDDSQLPKDRFSAERLKGVDSTLKIQPAKLEDSAVYLCASSLDYRGPYEQYFGPGTRLTVT.

V is TRBV4-3 and J is TRBJ2-7; TRBD1 agrees at 8 bases. Germline lookup yields CDR1 LGHNA and CDR2 YSLEER. The CDR3 length is 15 residues. Trimming cost V 4 bases and J 6 bases; bases outside gene matches: 11. CDR3 residues: CASSPKGTGPAEQYF. In nucleotides, the CDR3 is TGCGCCAGCAGCCCAAAGGGGACAGGACCGGCCGAGCAGTACTTC.

The chain is built from TRBV25-1 and TRBJ1-4, with 7 bases that match TRBD1. The CDR3 totals 12 residues. Germline loops: CDR1 MGHDK, CDR2 SYGVNS. Trimming cost V 6 bases and J 7 bases; bases outside gene matches: 2. The CDR3 loop is CASRGDSEKLFF. Here the CDR3 DNA reads TGTGCCAGCAGAGGGGACAGTGAAAAACTGTTTTTT.

The chain employs TRBV2 and TRBJ1-1; D unresolved. Per the germline V gene, CDR1 is SNHLY and CDR2 is FYNNEI. This CDR3 spans 16 amino acids. Trimming stripped 0 bases from V and 0 bases from J, with 11 bases between. CDR3 DNA: TGTGCCAGCAGTGAAGCCGAACAGCTCATGAACACTGAAGCTTTCTTT. Its protein product is CASSEAEQLMNTEAFF.

The V gene is TRBV19, the J gene TRBJ1-5; D is possibly TRBD1 (5 bases). The V end was cut by 9 bases, the J end by 10 bases, with 22 bases between. The CDR3 contains 14 residues. The germline gives CDR1 LNHDA, CDR2 SQIVND (reference sequence). CDR3: CASTARGGTGPQHF. The CDR3 bases are TGTGCCAGCACGGCACGGGGGGGAACAGGACCCCAGCATTTT.

This clone has just a few counts. This rearrangement joins TRBV5-6 to TRBJ2-4; TRBD2 matches 7 bases. The CDR3 consists of 16 residues. V was clipped by 4 bases and J by 1 base; unmatched bases: 8. Germline CDR1 reads SGHDT; CDR2 reads YYEEEE. CDR3 residues: CASSQPYGGAKNIQYF. In nucleotides, the CDR3 is TGTGCCAGCAGCCAGCCTTACGGGGGGGCCAAAAACATTCAGTACTTC. The variable domain in full, with the rest retrieved from reference TRBV5-6 and TRBJ2-4, is DAGVTQSPTHLIKTRGQQVTLRCSPKSGHDTVSWYQQALGQGPQFIFQYYEEEERQRGNFPDRFSGHQFPNYSSELNVNALLLGDSALYLCASSQPYGGAKNIQYFGAGTRLSVL.

V usage is TRBV5-5 and J usage is TRBJ2-7; 9 nucleotides agree with TRBD1. The germline gives CDR1 SGHKS, CDR2 YYEKEE (reference sequence). The CDR3 length is 16 residues. The ends lost 4 bases at V and 2 bases at J; junction bases unmatched: 10. The CDR3 sequence: CASSPLTGQGTYEQYF. CDR3 DNA: TGTGCCAGCAGCCCTCTTACGGGACAGGGAACCTACGAGCAGTACTTC.

This chain connects TRBV6-1 to TRBJ1-6; perhaps TRBD1 as D (6 bases). This CDR3 comprises 14 residues. Germline V gives CDR1 MNHNS, CDR2 SASEGT. V was trimmed by 2 bases and J by 9 bases, leaving 11 bases between them. CDR3 nucleotide sequence: TGTGCCAGCAGTGAAACAGGGCTATCTTCACCCCTCCACTTT. Translating it yields CASSETGLSSPLHF.

The chain employs TRBV18 and TRBJ1-1; no clear D gene. From germline, CDR1 is KGHSH and CDR2 LQKENI. The length of the CDR3 is 15 residues. V lost 1 base and J lost 1, with 10 bases in between. The CDR3 DNA is TGTGCCAGCTCACCACGAGTCGGGAAGAACACTGAAGCTTTCTTT. Its protein product is CASSPRVGKNTEAFF.

This sequence joins TRBV7-3 and TRBJ1-1, with a possible D match to TRBD1 (5 bases). This CDR3 has 13 amino acids. The V gene's germline CDR1 is SGHTA and CDR2 FQGTGA. V was shortened by 5 bases and J by 3 bases, with 10 bases between the two germline ends. DNA for the CDR3: TGTGCCAGCAGCCCGCAGGGCGACACTGAAGCTTTCTTT. It is translated as CASSPQGDTEAFF.

The DNA for the CDR3 is TGTGCCAGCAGCCTAGGACTAGCCTCCTACAATGAGCAGTTCTTC. This encodes CASSLGLASYNEQFF. The chain carries TRBV14 and TRBJ2-1, with TRBD2 matching over 8 bases. From germline, CDR1 is SGHDN and CDR2 FVKESK. The CDR3 length is 15 residues. The V and J ends lost 4 bases and 0 bases, in that order; junction bases with no gene match: 2.

This chain links TRBV7-9 with TRBJ1-2, with D perhaps matching TRBD1 (5 bases). CDR3 length equals 15 residues. V was cut by 5 bases and J by 1 base, with 14 bases left in between. CDR1 is SEHNR and CDR2 is FQNEAQ in the germline V gene (reference sequence). The chain's CDR3 is CASSQSSGNNYGYTF. The CDR3, as DNA: TGTGCCAGCAGCCAATCGTCAGGGAATAACTATGGCTACACCTTC.

The chain uses TRBV29-1 and TRBJ1-2; D is unresolved. CDR1 and CDR2 from the germline V gene are SQVTM and ANQGSEA. This CDR3 spans 15 amino acids. V was cut by 0 bases and J by 3 bases, with 14 bases left in between. DNA of the CDR3: TGCAGCGTTGAAGAGGGCCAGTTTCCTGACTATGGCTACACCTTC. Translating gives CSVEEGQFPDYGYTF.

The chain joins TRBV4-1 to TRBJ2-3; the D gene is possibly TRBD1 (6 bases). CDR1 is MGHRA and CDR2 is YSYEKL in the germline V gene. CDR3 length: 22 amino acids. V was clipped by 1 base and J by 2 bases, with 31 bases between them. The CDR3, as DNA: TGCGCCAGCAGCCAAGTTTCGAGGGGGTGGGCGTCTGGGGGAAAAAACACAGATACGCAGTATTTT. It is translated as CASSQVSRGWASGGKNTDTQYF.

The V gene is TRBV28, the J gene TRBJ2-5; 8 bases map to TRBD2. Germline values: CDR1 MDHEN, CDR2 SYDVKM. Trimming at V came to 4 bases and at J to 5 bases, leaving 9 bases not matched to a gene. This CDR3 is built from 15 residues. The CDR3 nucleotides are TGTGCCAGCAGTTCACTAACGGGAGGGCCCGAGACCCAGTACTTC. Its translation is CASSSLTGGPETQYF.

The chain couples TRBV7-3 to TRBJ2-4; 9 bases map to TRBD2. V gave up 3 bases and J gave up 15 bases; unmatched junction bases: 18. This CDR3 has 16 residues. Germline loops: CDR1 SGHTA, CDR2 FQGTGA. This CDR3 is CASSFEREDGGLWGYF. In nucleotides, the CDR3 is TGTGCCAGCAGCTTTGAGCGGGAGGATGGGGGATTATGGGGGTACTTC.

V gene TRBV11-1 combines with J gene TRBJ2-7, with 7 bases that match TRBD1. CDR3 length: 14 amino acids. Germline loops: CDR1 SGHAT, CDR2 FQDESV (reference sequence). Trimming cost V 5 bases and J 2 bases; bases outside gene matches: 6. CDR3 sequence reads: CASSATGFTYEQYF. The CDR3 DNA sequence: TGTGCCAGCAGCGCGACAGGGTTTACCTACGAGCAGTACTTC.

This rearrangement joins TRBV29-1 to TRBJ1-1, with D tentatively TRBD1 (5 bases). Germline assignment: CDR1 SQVTM and CDR2 ANQGSEA. The length of the CDR3 is 14 residues. Trimming shortened V by 5 bases and J by 0 bases, and 13 bases separated the two germline ends. CDR3 protein: CSVNHGTVNTEAFF. The CDR3 DNA follows: TGCAGCGTTAACCACGGGACTGTGAACACTGAAGCTTTCTTT.

The chain's CDR3 is CASSATGYGYTF. The CDR3 DNA reads TGTGCCAGCAGTGCGACGGGATATGGCTACACCTTC. The genes are TRBV6-6 and TRBJ1-2; D uncertain. V lost 5 bases to trimming and J lost 5 bases, with 9 bases between them. The CDR3 spans 12 residues. Germline values: CDR1 MNHNY, CDR2 SVGAGI (reference sequence).

The CDR3 is CASSLAGGTRSPHEQFF. The CDR3, as DNA: TGTGCCAGCAGCTTGGCCGGGGGGACTAGGAGTCCTCATGAGCAGTTCTTC. The chain links TRBV5-4 to TRBJ2-1; 8 bases agree with TRBD2. Germline lookup yields CDR1 SGHNT and CDR2 YYREEE (reference sequence). J lost 8 bases, V lost 0 bases, and 13 bases had no gene match. The CDR3 contains 17 residues.

This clone showed up just a few times. The chain has TRBV10-2 and TRBJ2-3; D gene unclear. Germline lookup yields CDR1 WSHSY and CDR2 SAAADI. The CDR3 totals 17 residues. V lost 1 base and J 2 bases, leaving 16 bases between the germline ends. This chain's CDR3 is CASSELAAASNTDTQYF. For the CDR3, the DNA is TGCGCCAGCAGTGAGTTGGCTGCCGCTTCCAACACAGATACGCAGTATTTT.

The chain recombines TRBV28 with TRBJ2-2; D gene unclear. There are 12 residues in the CDR3. From germline, CDR1 is MDHEN and CDR2 SYDVKM. V lost 8 bases to trimming and J lost 4 bases, with 8 bases between them. CDR3 bases: TGTGCCAGCCTCGGAGCCACCGGGGAGCTGTTTTTT. It is translated as CASLGATGELFF.

The rearrangement joins TRBV5-4 to TRBJ2-1; 7 bases are a match to TRBD2. CDR1 is SGHNT, CDR2 YYREEE, per germline (reference sequence). V shed 4 bases, J shed 4 bases, and the junction held 8 bases outside the gene matches. CDR3 length equals 15 residues. CDR3 DNA sequence: TGTGCCAGCAGCACCCAGACTAGCATTTACAATGAGCAGTTCTTC. Encoded protein: CASSTQTSIYNEQFF. Full variable domain (missing parts from reference TRBV5-4 and TRBJ2-1): ETGVTQSPTHLIKTRGQQVTLRCSSQSGHNTVSWYQQALGQGPQFIFQYYREEENGRGNFPPRFSGLQFPNYSSELNVNALELDDSALYLCASSTQTSIYNEQFFGPGTRLTVL.

The V call is TRBV9, the J call TRBJ2-5; 10 nucleotides align to TRBD2. CDR3 size: 16 residues. The germline V gene has CDR1 SGDLS and CDR2 YYNGEE. V lost 0 bases and J lost 5; bases outside the gene matches: 7. As DNA, the CDR3 is TGTGCCAGCAGCGTAGCGGCTAGCGGGAGTCGGGAGACCCAGTACTTC. As protein: CASSVAASGSRETQYF. Variable domain in full (rest from reference TRBV9 and TRBJ2-5): DSGVTQTPKHLITATGQRVTLRCSPRSGDLSVYWYQQSLDQGLQFLIQYYNGEERAKGNILERFSAQQFPDLHSELNLSSLELGDSALYFCASSVAASGSRETQYFGPGTRLLVL.

This clone appeared once. A read error may account for a junction end that differs from germline. The chain is built from TRBV7-9 and TRBJ2-1; 8 nucleotides match TRBD2. The CDR3 is 15 amino acids. The germline CDR1 and CDR2 sequences are SEHNR and FQNEAQ (reference sequence). CDR3 in amino acids: CSSSSYGGAYNEQFF. CDR3 coding DNA: TGTTCCAGCAGCTCTTACGGGGGGGCTTACAATGAGCAGTTCTTC.

This chain connects TRBV27 to TRBJ2-1; 7 nucleotides agree with TRBD2. Germline CDR1 is MNHEY and CDR2 is SMNVEV (reference sequence). V lost 3 bases, J lost 5 bases, and 4 bases stayed unmatched. This CDR3 is built from 14 residues. DNA of the CDR3: TGTGCCAGCAGTTTTTGGGGGGGAGACAATGAGCAGTTCTTC. Protein: CASSFWGGDNEQFF.

The V call is TRBV7-6, the J call TRBJ2-1; TRBD2 is a possible D gene (5 bases). The CDR3 has 14 residues. The germline gives CDR1 SGHVS, CDR2 FNYEAQ. Trimming shortened V by 3 bases and J by 6 bases, and 12 bases separated the two germline ends. The CDR3 loop reads CASSFMAGPNEQFF. CDR3 in DNA: TGTGCCAGCAGCTTTATGGCGGGCCCCAATGAGCAGTTCTTC.

The rearrangement uses TRBV9 and TRBJ2-7, with 9 bases lining up with TRBD2. CDR3 length equals 19 residues. The V gene's germline CDR1 is SGDLS and CDR2 YYNGEE. V shed 0 bases and J 6 bases; nucleotides not matched to a gene: 19. The CDR3 DNA is TGTGCCAGCAGCGTAGCGCAGGGGGGGAAATTAGCGGGAGTCTGCGAGCAGTACTTC. Residues: CASSVAQGGKLAGVCEQYF.